This TCR beta chain was sequenced for a study of T cells in Graves' hyperthyroidism and ophthalmopathy. Study at large: Peripheral blood specimens were obtained at initial diagnosis, prior to any treatment.

Amplified TCR beta CDR3 regions derived from RNA transcripts. Primed by the HTBI set, a first-round RT-PCR was run on the TCR CDR3. TCRdb re-called the multiplex PCR reads with MiXCR, one entry per CDR3 protein. The data show about 290,000 distinct CDR3 sequences, approximately 13% seen once. General study findings and limits: Patients with ophthalmopathy were separated from those with stable hyperthyroidism by a 13 V-J model. In validation, the model predicted ophthalmopathy. These predictions came a median approximately six months before onset.

Graves' hyperthyroidism was deemed stable absent ophthalmopathy progression within 18 months. This clonotype has ten or more counts. Its antigen is undetermined. CDR3 length equals 15 residues. V lost 0 bases, J lost 10 bases, and 9 bases stayed unmatched. The germline gives CDR1 DFQATT, CDR2 SNEGSKA (reference sequence). The receptor was derived from a middle-aged woman with Graves' hyperthyroidism. Sequencing was performed on blood. The genes are TRBV20-1 and TRBJ2-1; the match to TRBD2 covers 10 bases. The CDR3 DNA sequence: TGCAGTGCTAGAGATGCGGGACTAGCGAATGGAGAGCAGTTCTTC. Its translation: CSARDAGLANGEQFF.